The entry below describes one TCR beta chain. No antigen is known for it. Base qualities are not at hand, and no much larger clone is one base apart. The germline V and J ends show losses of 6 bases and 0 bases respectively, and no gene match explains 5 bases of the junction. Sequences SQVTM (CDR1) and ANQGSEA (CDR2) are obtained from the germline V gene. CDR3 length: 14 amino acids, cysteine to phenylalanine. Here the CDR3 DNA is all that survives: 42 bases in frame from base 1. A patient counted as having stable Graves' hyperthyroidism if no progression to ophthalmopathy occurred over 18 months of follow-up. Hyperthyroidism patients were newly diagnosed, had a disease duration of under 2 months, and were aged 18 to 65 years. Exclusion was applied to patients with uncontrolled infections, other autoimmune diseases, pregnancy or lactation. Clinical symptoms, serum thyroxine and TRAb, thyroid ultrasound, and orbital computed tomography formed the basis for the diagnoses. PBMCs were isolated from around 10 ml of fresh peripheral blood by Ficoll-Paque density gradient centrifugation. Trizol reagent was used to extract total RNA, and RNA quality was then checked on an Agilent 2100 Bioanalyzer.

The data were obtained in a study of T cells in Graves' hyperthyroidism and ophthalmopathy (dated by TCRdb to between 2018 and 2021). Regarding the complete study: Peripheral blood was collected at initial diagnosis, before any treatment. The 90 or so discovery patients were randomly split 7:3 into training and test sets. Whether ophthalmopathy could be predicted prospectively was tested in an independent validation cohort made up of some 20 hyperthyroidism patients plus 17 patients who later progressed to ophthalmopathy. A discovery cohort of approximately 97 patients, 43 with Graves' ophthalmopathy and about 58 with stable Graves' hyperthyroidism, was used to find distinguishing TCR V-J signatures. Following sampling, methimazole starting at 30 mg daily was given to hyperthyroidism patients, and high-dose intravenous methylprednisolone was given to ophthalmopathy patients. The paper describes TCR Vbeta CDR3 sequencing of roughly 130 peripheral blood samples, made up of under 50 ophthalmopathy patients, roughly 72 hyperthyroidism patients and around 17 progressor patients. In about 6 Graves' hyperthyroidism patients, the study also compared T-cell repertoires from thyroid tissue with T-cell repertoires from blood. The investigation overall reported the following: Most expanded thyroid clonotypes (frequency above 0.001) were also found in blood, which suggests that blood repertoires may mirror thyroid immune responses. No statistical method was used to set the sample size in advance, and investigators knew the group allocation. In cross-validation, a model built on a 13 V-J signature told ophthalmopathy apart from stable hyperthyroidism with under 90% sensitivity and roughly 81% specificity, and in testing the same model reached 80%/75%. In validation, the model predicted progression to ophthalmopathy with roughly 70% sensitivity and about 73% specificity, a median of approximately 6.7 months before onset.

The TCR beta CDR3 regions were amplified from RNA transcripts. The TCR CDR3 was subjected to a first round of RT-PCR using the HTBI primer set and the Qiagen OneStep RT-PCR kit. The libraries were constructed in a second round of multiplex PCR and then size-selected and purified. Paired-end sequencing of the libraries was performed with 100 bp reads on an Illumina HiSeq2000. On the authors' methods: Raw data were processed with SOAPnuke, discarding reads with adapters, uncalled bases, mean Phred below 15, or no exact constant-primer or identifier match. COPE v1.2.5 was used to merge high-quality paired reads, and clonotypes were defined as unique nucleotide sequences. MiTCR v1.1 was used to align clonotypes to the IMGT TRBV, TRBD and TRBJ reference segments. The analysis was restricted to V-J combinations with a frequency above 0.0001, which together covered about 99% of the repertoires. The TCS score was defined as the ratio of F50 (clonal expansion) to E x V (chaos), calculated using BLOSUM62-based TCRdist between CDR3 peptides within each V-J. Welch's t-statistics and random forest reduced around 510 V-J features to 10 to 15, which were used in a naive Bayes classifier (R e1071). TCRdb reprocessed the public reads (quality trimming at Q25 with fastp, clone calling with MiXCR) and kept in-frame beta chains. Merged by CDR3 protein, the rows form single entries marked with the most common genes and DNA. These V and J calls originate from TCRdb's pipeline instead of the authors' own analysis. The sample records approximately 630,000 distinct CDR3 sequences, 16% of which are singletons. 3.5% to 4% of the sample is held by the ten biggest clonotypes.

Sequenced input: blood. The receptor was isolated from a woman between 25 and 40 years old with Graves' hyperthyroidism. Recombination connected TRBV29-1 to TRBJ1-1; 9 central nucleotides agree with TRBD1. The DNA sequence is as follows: TGCAGCGTCGTACGGACAGGGGTGAACACTGAAGCTTTCTTT. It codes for CSVVRTGVNTEAFF.